The clone carrying this TCR beta chain was seen only once. One junction end does not reproduce the germline sequence, and a read error may be involved. If no ophthalmopathy progression occurred within 18 months, Graves' hyperthyroidism was stable. In patients aged 18 to 65, hyperthyroidism was newly diagnosed, with duration under 2 months. Fresh 10 ml peripheral blood yielded PBMCs. From RNA transcripts, TCR beta CDR3 regions were amplified. The primer set for the first-round RT-PCR of the TCR CDR3 was HTBI. TCRdb ran MiXCR on the multiplex PCR reads and lists one entry per CDR3 protein. The sample includes under 650,000 distinct CDR3 sequences, 15% to 20% of them seen just once. This record belongs to a study of T cells in Graves' hyperthyroidism and ophthalmopathy. From germline, CDR1 is SGHRS and CDR2 YFSETQ. This CDR3 region has 16 residues.

Sequencing was carried out using blood. The chain is built from TRBV5-1 and TRBJ2-7; D tentatively reads TRBD1 or TRBD2 (5 bases each). The receptor was derived from a woman in her twenties or thirties with Graves' hyperthyroidism. CDR3 in amino acids: CASSPTGTLSSYGQYF. The CDR3 DNA follows: TGCGCCAGCAGCCCGACCGGGACCCTATCCTCCTACGGGCAGTACTTC.